This TCR beta chain originates from a study of blood T cell repertoires in COVID-19. Study-level information: Acute and convalescent COVID-19 samples came from the United States, Italy and Spain.

Those who participated ranged in age from about 18 to 95 years and resided in approximately 26 US areas. Grouping used clinical history reported by participants in a survey and questionnaire. Germline-derived CDR1 and CDR2 are LNHDA and SQIVND (reference sequence). The CDR3 is 14 residues long. With 3 bases removed from V and 10 bases from J, the gap between germline ends came to 15 bases. Using immunoSEQ multiplex PCR, the repertoire was profiled, and TCRdb retains in-frame clones only, with some absent. This sample has approximately 360,000 clones, with over 80% found just once. This sequence was found in a woman aged 50 to 60 who had recovered from COVID-19. Input material: PBMCs or T cells enriched from blood (not recorded which). The chain combines TRBV19 with TRBJ1-4; D may be TRBD1 (5 bases). The CDR3 spells CASSILGEAAKLFF. CDR3 DNA: TGTGCCAGTAGTATTTTGGGGGAGGCGGCAAAACTGTTTTTT.